The following is a T cell receptor beta chain sequence with its context. Other DNA sequences in this specimen translate into the identical CDR3. The CDR3 is 12 amino acids. V shed 5 bases, J shed 8 bases, and the junction held 1 base outside the gene matches. Using immunoSEQ multiplex PCR, the repertoire was profiled, and TCRdb retains in-frame clones only, with some absent. The top ten clones hold 25% to 30% of a sample with around 77,000 clones, more than 60% of them seen once. The entry originates in a study of blood T cell repertoires in COVID-19. The sample was peripheral blood. The sequence was obtained from a woman older than 75 with active or convalescent COVID-19. V gene TRBV12-3 or TRBV12-4 combines with J gene TRBJ1-4; 8 bases map to TRBD1. The CDR3 DNA follows: TGTGCCAGCAGTCGACAGGGGGAAAAACTGTTTTTT. Translation: CASSRQGEKLFF.